This T cell receptor (beta chain) stems from a study of T cells after somatic rescue of genetic block (dated by TCRdb to 2020 to 2021). About the full investigation: The study assessed how robust, over the long term, a T-cell system was when the system had developed through somatic rescue of a genetic block in T-cell development.

V and J are truncated by 1 base and 7 bases respectively, leaving an intervening sequence of 4 bases. Its CDR3 holds 10 amino acids, cysteine through phenylalanine. The retained sequence is limited to the CDR3, 30 bases, with the frame set at the first base. CDR1 and CDR2, looked up from the germline V gene (reference sequence), are GTSNPN and SVGIG. On this clone itself: This clone's antigen is unknown. The record has no base qualities; no much larger clone is one base away.

Preparation of the library involved the immunoSEQ multiplex PCR assay. The source is immuneACCESS, and TCRdb retained only in-frame sequences with V and J called. Part of the clones is not carried over; for the studies checked, unresolved V genes explain less than half of this, and the remainder is unexplained. This sample lists tens of thousands of clones; roughly 92% were detected once. Jointly, the top ten make up 2.9% of the sample. This receptor chain uses TRBV30 and TRBJ1-2, with the D gene not confidently named. Sequences were obtained from peripheral blood mononuclear cells (PBMCs). The source of this sequence is a man between 35 and 55 years old. The DNA sequence is given as TGTGCCTGGAGTGACCGTGGCTACACCTTC. It translates as CAWSDRGYTF.